What follows describes a single TCR beta chain. Antigen specificity is unknown. This entry belongs to a study of T cell responses to AZD1222 COVID-19 vaccine. About the study: Timing groups of about 4 and about 12 weeks for second doses were pooled. Findings of the study overall: Receipt of two AZD1222 doses was followed by a rise in Spike-specific TCR breadth and depth. Unmutated variant regions reportedly attract nearly half of all spike-specific TCRs. Across the whole spike, CD4 TCRs peaked at regions 160-218 and 743-854.

Sequenced by immunoSEQ multiplex PCR; TCRdb stores in-frame clones only, minus some. The sample shows about 180,000 clones, about nine tenths of them seen only once. This CDR3 contains 15 residues. Looked up from germline, CDR1 is MNHEY and CDR2 is SVGAGI. V gave up 4 bases and J gave up 3 bases; unmatched junction bases: 6. The J gene is TRBJ2-7, the V gene TRBV6-5; 10 bases agree with TRBD2. The sample in question was peripheral blood, obtained on day 0 of AZD1222 vaccination. This TCR was recovered from an adult in good health. The CDR3 protein is CASSSAGTSDYEQYF. Here the CDR3 DNA reads TGTGCCAGCAGTTCGGCCGGGACTAGCGACTACGAGCAGTACTTC.